Listed here are 28 T cell receptor beta chains from one sample, sequenced in a study of cytomegalovirus exposure and HLA in healthy donors (dated 2017 in TCRdb). Libraries came from the immunoSEQ multiplex PCR assay. For the multiplex PCR, a mixture combining 60 forward primers for TCR Vbeta segments and 13 reverse primers for TCR Jbeta segments was used. As stored in TCRdb, this immuneACCESS dataset retains in-frame rearrangements with V and J assigned. A fraction of the clones does not appear; measured against another copy, unresolved V genes explain less than half of the discrepancy, and the remainder lacks a known reason. The sample yields about 94,000 clones; approximately 66% were counted once. The top ten hold 3.5% to 4.5% of the sample. Sequenced input: PBMCs. The receptors originated from a man between 25 and 39 years old in good health and CMV-seronegative.

The chain couples TRBV28 to TRBJ1-2; TRBD1 might be the D (6 bases). Trimming pared 5 bases from V and 13 bases from J, leaving 14 bases between. The germline V gene encodes CDR1 MDHEN and CDR2 SYDVKM. The CDR3 is 11 residues long. The chain's CDR3 is CASSAPRGATF. The DNA of the CDR3 is TGTGCCAGCAGTGCACCCAGGGGAGCCACCTTC.

The J gene is TRBJ1-5, the V gene TRBV12-5; TRBD1 matches 8 bases. The J segment lost 4 bases and the V segment lost 4 bases, leaving 12 bases of the junction unmatched. The germline CDR1 and CDR2 sequences are LGHNT and FRNRAP. CDR3 length equals 17 residues. The CDR3 coding sequence is TGTGCTAGTGGTTCTGCCCCCCCAGGGACAGGAAATCAGCCCCAGCATTTT. This translates into CASGSAPPGTGNQPQHF.

The V gene is TRBV7-9, the J gene TRBJ2-7; no definite D call. The CDR3 spans 11 residues. Germline V CDR1 and CDR2: SEHNR, FQNEAQ (reference sequence). V shed 7 bases and J shed 6 bases, with 10 bases lying between them. The CDR3 loop is CASISEFEQYF. In DNA, the CDR3 is TGTGCCAGCATCTCGGAGTTCGAGCAGTACTTC.

A few counts support this clone. This chain connects TRBV7-9 to TRBJ2-7, with D possibly TRBD2 on 6 matching bases. The CDR3 length is 15 residues. Trimming stripped 6 bases from V and 4 bases from J, with 19 bases between. CDR1 is SEHNR, CDR2 FQNEAQ, per germline (reference sequence). CDR3: CASSLTEGQGYEQYF. The DNA for the CDR3 is TGTGCCAGCAGTTTAACGGAGGGCCAGGGTTACGAGCAGTACTTC.

The chain recombines TRBV19 with TRBJ2-3, with D tentatively TRBD1 (6 bases). CDR1 is LNHDA, CDR2 SQIVND, per germline (reference sequence). This CDR3 contains 14 residues. The germline V and J ends were trimmed by 5 bases and 6 bases, with 15 bases remaining between them. The CDR3 sequence: CASSVQGRSDTQYF. For the CDR3, the DNA is TGTGCCAGTAGTGTACAGGGAAGATCGGATACGCAGTATTTT. The full variable domain, its missing parts supplied by reference TRBV19 and TRBJ2-3, is DGGITQSPKYLFRKEGQNVTLSCEQNLNHDAMYWYRQDPGQGLRLIYYSQIVNDFQKGDIAEGYSVSREKKESFPLTVTSAQKNPTAFYLCASSVQGRSDTQYFGPGTRLTVL.

This clone was observed a single time. Its ends do not fully match the called genes, so a read error is possible. The chain employs TRBV7-7 and TRBJ2-1; 10 nucleotides agree with TRBD2. CDR3 length equals 16 residues. From germline, CDR1 is SSHAT and CDR2 FNYEAQ (reference sequence). In DNA form, the CDR3 reads TGTGCTAGCAGCTTACACCTAGCGGGAGCCTACAATGAGCAGTTCTTC. It is translated as CASSLHLAGAYNEQFF.

This chain joins TRBV21-1 and TRBJ1-2. TRBV21-1 is noted as a pseudogene. This CDR3 has 15 residues. The chain's CDR3 is CASIEGVRGNYGYTF. The CDR3 coding sequence is TGTGCCAGCATCGAGGGCGTCCGAGGGAACTATGGCTACACCTTC.

This clone has just a few counts. This chain joins TRBV7-3 and TRBJ2-5, with TRBD2 matching 8 bases. The ends lost 2 bases at V and 3 bases at J; junction bases unmatched: 8. This CDR3 is 16 amino acids long. From germline, CDR1 is SGHTA and CDR2 FQGTGA. The CDR3 coding sequence is TGTGCCAGCAGCTTACACAGCGGGGGATCAGAAGAGACCCAGTACTTC. This codes for CASSLHSGGSEETQYF.

The J gene is TRBJ1-5, the V gene TRBV6-1, with D perhaps TRBD1 (6 bases). This CDR3 has 15 residues. The germline CDR1 and CDR2 sequences are MNHNS and SASEGT. Trimming took 11 bases from V and 4 from J, leaving 21 bases between them. CDR3 DNA sequence: TGTGCCGTACCTCAAGGGGCAGGGGTGAATCAGCCCCAGCATTTT. This sequence encodes CAVPQGAGVNQPQHF.

The V and J genes are TRBV27 and TRBJ2-2; D is possibly TRBD1 (6 bases). CDR1 is MNHEY and CDR2 is SMNVEV in the germline V gene (reference sequence). The CDR3 has 16 amino acids. Between the trimmed V and J ends, which lost 4 bases and 2 bases, there was a span of 14 bases. CDR3 region: CASSSPGQINTGELFF. Here the CDR3 DNA reads TGTGCCAGCAGTTCTCCGGGACAAATAAACACCGGGGAGCTGTTTTTT.

This clone was seen just once. The chain combines TRBV19 with TRBJ2-2; 16 nucleotides align to TRBD2. V lost 3 bases to trimming and J lost 4 bases; unmatched junction nucleotides: 8. The CDR3 is made up of 19 amino acids. CDR1 is LNHDA and CDR2 is SQIVND in the germline V gene (reference sequence). The CDR3 here is CASSILGLAGGPGTGELFF. CDR3 sequence (DNA): TGTGCCAGTAGTATCCTGGGACTAGCGGGAGGGCCAGGCACCGGGGAGCTGTTTTTT.

This clone was detected only a few times. The rearrangement links TRBV6-1 to TRBJ2-1, with TRBD2 as a possible D gene (5 bases). Germline loops: CDR1 MNHNS, CDR2 SASEGT. Trimming took off 10 bases at V and 7 bases at J, with 17 bases between the two ends. This CDR3 is 13 amino acids long. CDR3 in amino acids: CATSLVGENEQFF. The CDR3 coding sequence is TGTGCCACCTCCTTAGTCGGGGAGAATGAGCAGTTCTTC.

This clone was detected only a few times. The chain joins TRBV11-2 to TRBJ2-1; TRBD1 might be the D (6 bases). The CDR3 runs 13 residues. V lost 3 bases and J lost 7, with 10 bases in between. Looked up from germline, CDR1 is SGHAT and CDR2 is FQNNGV. In nucleotides, the CDR3 is TGTGCCAGCAGCTTCGGACAGCTAAATGAGCAGTTCTTC. Amino acid sequence: CASSFGQLNEQFF.

The V call is TRBV6-1, the J call TRBJ2-2, with a possible D match to TRBD2 (5 bases). This CDR3 region has 13 residues. Between the trimmed V and J ends, which lost 7 bases and 4 bases, there was a span of 10 bases. In germline, CDR1 is MNHNS, CDR2 SASEGT. CDR3 coding DNA: TGTGCCAGCAAGGACTTCACCACCGGGGAGCTGTTTTTT. This encodes CASKDFTTGELFF.

This chain uses TRBV9 with TRBJ2-2, with 13 bases fitting TRBD2. Germline assignment: CDR1 SGDLS and CDR2 YYNGEE. V shed 3 bases and J 4 bases; nucleotides not matched to a gene: 3. The length of the CDR3 is 16 residues. CDR3 nucleotides: TGTGCCAGCAGCGCAACTAGCGGGGGGGCCACCGGGGAGCTGTTTTTT. Encoded protein: CASSATSGGATGELFF.

The CDR3 spells CASSVGGGAGVTGELFF. Here the CDR3 DNA reads TGTGCCAGCAGCGTGGGCGGGGGGGCAGGGGTTACCGGGGAGCTGTTTTTT. V and J are TRBV9 and TRBJ2-2, with TRBD2 matching over 9 bases. J gave up 5 bases and V 2 bases, and 10 bases lay outside the gene matches. This CDR3 has 17 residues. CDR1 SGDLS and CDR2 YYNGEE come from the germline V gene.

The chain joins TRBV25-1 to TRBJ2-7; no clear D gene. Between the trimmed V and J ends, which lost 5 bases and 0 bases, there was a span of 11 bases. Looked up from germline, CDR1 is MGHDK and CDR2 is SYGVNS. This CDR3 has 14 amino acids. CDR3 bases: TGTGCCAGCAGTTTCGGTAGTTACTCCTACGAGCAGTACTTC. It yields the protein CASSFGSYSYEQYF.

In its sample, this clone was seen a few times. V usage is TRBV13 and J usage is TRBJ2-7; the D gene is possibly TRBD2 (5 bases). The J call is uncertain, as TRBJ2-1 better fits the DNA end. The CDR3 covers 20 residues. CDR1 is PRHDT and CDR2 is FYEKMQ in the germline V gene (reference sequence). The CDR3 DNA reads as TGTGCCAGCAGCTTAGTGTTTGGGCTAGCCGTTCGCAGCTCCTACAATGAGCAGTTCTTC. This translates into CASSLVFGLAVRSSYNEQFF.

The chain has TRBV4-2 and TRBJ2-4, with 11 bases identical to TRBD2. Germline values: CDR1 LGHNA, CDR2 YNFKEQ. This CDR3 spans 19 amino acids. Trimming cost V 0 bases and J 0 bases; bases outside gene matches: 7. The CDR3 DNA reads TGTGCCAGCAGCCAAGATTCGTCTAGCGGGAGGTTAGCCAAAAACATTCAGTACTTC. This sequence encodes CASSQDSSSGRLAKNIQYF.

The chain links TRBV29-1 to TRBJ2-5; 10 bases fit TRBD1. The CDR3 is made up of 15 amino acids. Germline CDR1 SQVTM, CDR2 ANQGSEA. After removal of 4 bases from V and 5 bases from J, the junction contained 10 bases not matched to a gene. In DNA, the CDR3 is TGCAGCGTTGGGACAGGGGGACGCGTAGGGGAGACCCAGTACTTC. It encodes CSVGTGGRVGETQYF.

This clone has a handful of counts. The J gene is TRBJ2-1, the V gene TRBV5-4, with D hard to call. The CDR3 has 16 amino acids. From germline, CDR1 is SGHNT and CDR2 YYREEE (reference sequence). V lost 0 bases and J lost 2, with 12 bases in between. CDR3 sequence reads: CASSLVGHQAYNEQFF. In DNA, the CDR3 is TGTGCCAGCAGCTTGGTAGGCCACCAGGCCTACAATGAGCAGTTCTTC.

This clone has a handful of counts. This chain links TRBV5-4 with TRBJ1-1; 7 nucleotides line up with TRBD1. The CDR3 spans 13 residues. V lost 1 base, J lost 8 bases, and 5 bases stayed unmatched. Germline CDR1 reads SGHNT; CDR2 reads YYREEE (reference sequence). Here the CDR3 reads CASSLSLQGEAFF. CDR3 DNA sequence: TGTGCCAGCAGCTTGTCTCTACAGGGGGAAGCTTTCTTT.

This sequence joins TRBV6-4 and TRBJ2-3; 13 nucleotides agree with TRBD2. The CDR3 is made up of 15 amino acids. CDR1 is MRHNA, CDR2 SNTAGT, per germline. Unmatched junction bases numbered 4, after V lost 6 bases and J lost 4 bases. The CDR3, as DNA: TGTGCCAGCAGCCGGACTAGCGGGAGCCCAGATACGCAGTATTTT. This translates into CASSRTSGSPDTQYF.

The chain joins TRBV9 to TRBJ1-2; D remains unclear. Deletions cut 0 bases from V and 2 bases from J, with 11 bases between. CDR1 is SGDLS and CDR2 is YYNGEE in the germline V gene. The CDR3 is 15 residues long. The CDR3 sequence is CASSVGRSSNYGYTF. The CDR3 nucleotides are TGTGCCAGCAGCGTAGGACGGAGTTCAAACTATGGCTACACCTTC.

The chain joins TRBV5-6 to TRBJ2-5; tentative D call: TRBD1 (6 bases). The J call may be wrong; the DNA end is better matched by TRBJ2-7. Germline loops: CDR1 SGHDT, CDR2 YYEEEE. CDR3 length: 12 residues. The CDR3 sequence: CASSTGNYEQYF. CDR3 bases: TGTGCCAGCAGCACAGGGAACTACGAGCAGTACTTC.

The chain uses TRBV5-4 and TRBJ2-5; the match to TRBD2 covers 7 bases. With the DNA end fitting TRBJ2-7 better, the J assignment may be wrong. The CDR3 contains 13 residues. Per the germline V gene, CDR1 is SGHNT and CDR2 is YYREEE (reference sequence). This CDR3 reads CASSFMSGGEQYF. Written as DNA, the CDR3 is TGTGCCAGCAGCTTTATGTCGGGGGGCGAGCAGTACTTC.

The chain carries TRBV10-1 and TRBJ1-2; D not certain. V lost 3 bases and J lost 1, with 3 bases in between. Germline V CDR1 and CDR2: WNHNN, SYGVQD (reference sequence). The CDR3 has 12 amino acids. The CDR3 sequence: CASSDNNYGYTF. CDR3 sequence (DNA): TGCGCCAGCAGTGACAATAACTATGGCTACACCTTC.

This sequence joins TRBV10-3 and TRBJ2-7; 9 bases align to TRBD1. Germline CDR1 and CDR2: ENHRY and SYGVKD. The V gene end was trimmed by 7 bases and the J gene end by 3 bases; junction bases not matched to a gene: 7. The CDR3 contains 14 residues. CDR3 DNA sequence: TGTGCCATCATTCCGGGACAGGGAATCTACGAGCAGTACTTC. Translating gives CAIIPGQGIYEQYF.